The rows below give T cell receptor beta chains drawn from one sample of a study of Ad26.COV2.S vaccination and SARS-CoV-2 variants. Only in-frame clones appear in the TCRdb table, and some are missing; sequencing was by immunoSEQ multiplex PCR. The table records about 440,000 clones, about 92% of them present only once. Sequencing used peripheral blood, obtained in a trial of Ad26.COV2.S vaccine versus placebo. The origin of the receptors is a person between 18 and 65 years old who received the Ad26.COV2.S COVID-19 vaccine or a placebo. Each CDR3 is given with its conserved first and last residue. D genes are given only for firm matches. Expanded clones are given a class, and other clones once, few, many or no size at all.

clone_size	d_call	v_call	j_call	cdr3_nt	cdr3_aa
-	TRBD2	TRBV7-2	TRBJ2-3	TGTGCCAGCAGCTTTCGGAGGGAGGGTACTACAGATACGCAGTATTTT	CASSFRREGTTDTQYF
-	TRBD2	TRBV9	TRBJ2-3	TGTGCCAGCAGCAGCGGGACTCACCCTAGCACAGATACGCAGTATTTT	CASSSGTHPSTDTQYF
-	TRBD2	TRBV10-3	TRBJ2-5	TGTGCCATCAGCGGGGGCGGACTAGCGGAGACCCAGTACTTC	CAISGGGLAETQYF
-	-	TRBV19	TRBJ1-4	TGTGCCAGTAGTATAGGTCAGACTAATGAAAAACTGTTTTTT	CASSIGQTNEKLFF
-	-	TRBV6-6	TRBJ1-2	TGTGCCAGCAGTTACCGTGAGGGCTACACCTTC	CASSYREGYTF
-	-	TRBV7-2	TRBJ2-1	TGTGCCAGCAACGACAACATGGACAATGAGCAGTTCTTC	CASNDNMDNEQFF
-	-	TRBV7-2	TRBJ2-5	TGTGCCAGCAGCTTCCAGAGACAAGAGACCCAGTACTTC	CASSFQRQETQYF
-	-	TRBV15	TRBJ2-6	TGTGCCACCCGTTGGGGAGGGGGCGCTGGGGCCAACGTCCTGACTTTC	CATRWGGGAGANVLTF
-	-	TRBV11-2	TRBJ2-1	TGTGCCAGCAGCTTAGTGGTGGACAATGAGCAGTTCTTC	CASSLVVDNEQFF
once	-	TRBV28	TRBJ1-1	TGTGCCAGCAGTTTATTGTCCCGGAACACTGAAGCTTTCTTT	CASSLLSRNTEAFF
-	TRBD2	TRBV7-9	TRBJ2-2	TGTGCCAGCAGCTTAGCGACTAGCGGGATTCACACCGGGGAGCTGTTTTTT	CASSLATSGIHTGELFF
-	-	TRBV6-5	TRBJ2-3	TGTGCCAGCCAAGGGGTCCCTAGCACAGATACGCAGTATTTT	CASQGVPSTDTQYF
-	-	TRBV7-3	TRBJ2-5	TGTGCCAGCAGCTTGAACAGGGCGAGCGGCCAGTACTTC	CASSLNRASGQYF
few	TRBD1	TRBV7-2	TRBJ2-5	TGTGCCAGCAGCTTGGGGGACAGGGTGAGGGAGACCCAGTACTTC	CASSLGDRVRETQYF
-	-	TRBV6-6	TRBJ2-1	TGTGCCAGCACCAGACAGGCGGGTAGCTCGGGTGAGCAGTTCTTC	CASTRQAGSSGEQFF
-	-	TRBV3-1/TRBV3-2	TRBJ2-2	TGTGCCAGCAGCCAAGGGAGGGGTGGGCCGCACGGGGAGCTGTTTTTT	CASSQGRGGPHGELFF
-	-	TRBV11-2	TRBJ2-5	TGTGCCAGCAGCTCCGGCTGGCTTAAAGAGACCCAGTACTTC	CASSSGWLKETQYF
-	TRBD1	TRBV5-1	TRBJ1-2	TGCGCCAGCAGCCCCTGGACAGGGGTCACTCTTAACTATGGCTACACCTTC	CASSPWTGVTLNYGYTF
-	-	TRBV10-3	TRBJ2-5	TGTGCCAGCCGGGACCTCCGAGAGACCCAGTACTTC	CASRDLRETQYF
-	-	TRBV18	TRBJ2-6	TGTGCCAGCTCACCGGTTGGGGGGTATTCCCCTTCTTCTGGGGCCAACGTCCTGACTTTC	CASSPVGGYSPSSGANVLTF
-	-	TRBV5-3	TRBJ2-5	TGTGCCAGAAGCTTGGAAGGGGGCGGGGTAGAAGAGACCCAGTACTTC	CARSLEGGGVEETQYF
-	-	TRBV30	TRBJ2-7	TGTGCCTGGGGACCTAGCTACGAGCAGTACTTC	CAWGPSYEQYF
-	TRBD1	TRBV6-5	TRBJ2-2	TGTGCCAGCGAAGAAACCGGGACAGGGGGTTTTATGCTGTTTTTT	CASEETGTGGFMLFF
once	-	TRBV2	TRBJ1-5	TGTGCCAGCAGTGCTCAGGGTAGGGATCAGCCCCAGCATTTT	CASSAQGRDQPQHF
-	-	TRBV27	TRBJ1-2	TGTGCCAGCAGCCTGTCCGGGTCCTACTATGGCTACACCTTC	CASSLSGSYYGYTF
few	-	TRBV7-9	TRBJ2-7	TGTGCCAGCAGCCCTTCCGCCTACGAGCAGTACTTC	CASSPSAYEQYF
-	TRBD1	TRBV25-1	TRBJ2-7	TGTGCCAGCAGTGACCACACTGAGGGACAGGGGCATTTCTACGAGCAGTACTTC	CASSDHTEGQGHFYEQYF
-	TRBD1	TRBV24-1	TRBJ1-4	TGTGCCACCAGGGGGGACAGCTCAGAAAAACTGTTTTTT	CATRGDSSEKLFF